Listed here is a single T cell receptor (beta chain). This entry belongs to a study of blood T cell repertoires in COVID-19. Whole-study context: Donors in the United States, Italy and Spain gave samples during acute or convalescent COVID-19.

Generated by immunoSEQ multiplex PCR, the TCRdb table keeps only in-frame clones and is missing some. Of 34,000 or so clones in the sample, approximately 90% were seen once. CDR3 length equals 14 residues. With 5 bases removed from V and 2 bases from J, the gap between germline ends came to 13 bases. The V gene's germline CDR1 is MNHEY and CDR2 SVGEGT. The TCR comes from a man in his sixties with active or convalescent COVID-19. V and J are TRBV6-2 or TRBV6-3 and TRBJ2-7, with TRBD2 as a possible D gene (6 bases). Specimen: peripheral blood. CDR3 sequence: CASSNPGRTYEQYF. DNA of the CDR3: TGTGCCAGCAGTAACCCCGGGAGAACCTACGAGCAGTACTTC.